The 6 T cell receptor beta chains below all came from one sample that was sequenced in a study of shared clonotypes between healthy human individuals. The table came from immunoSEQ multiplex PCR; TCRdb's copy has only in-frame clones and leaves some out. This sample has 2,500,000 or so clones; roughly 92% occur once, and the top ten carry 0.37%. Material for sequencing was naive CD4+ T cells from PBMCs. The sample's subset: CD45RA+ positively selected. The receptors derive from a man aged 18 to 29 in good health. Some clones in this sample may be carry-over from other donors' samples.

The V call is TRBV14, the J call TRBJ1-5, with D unresolved. The CDR3 is 13 amino acids. The germline V gene has CDR1 SGHDN and CDR2 FVKESK. Trimming stripped 4 bases from V and 6 bases from J, with 10 bases between. The CDR3 is CASSPRIGQPQHF. DNA for the CDR3: TGTGCCAGCAGCCCCAGAATTGGTCAGCCCCAGCATTTT. The complete variable domain, with remaining parts taken from reference TRBV14 and TRBJ1-5, reads EAGVTQFPSHSVIEKGQTVTLRCDPISGHDNLYWYRRVMGKEIKFLLHFVKESKQDESGMPNNRFLAERTGGTYSTLKVQPAELEDSGVYFCASSPRIGQPQHFGDGTRLSIL.

This chain links TRBV28 with TRBJ1-5; D gene ambiguous. CDR1 MDHEN and CDR2 SYDVKM come from the germline V gene. V lost 4 bases to trimming and J lost 4 bases, with 11 bases between them. The CDR3 extends over 14 amino acids. The CDR3 here is CASSYRRINQPQHF. The CDR3 DNA sequence: TGTGCCAGCAGTTACAGACGGATTAATCAGCCCCAGCATTTT.

The chain has TRBV25-1 and TRBJ1-1; TRBD1 aligns across 8 bases. Germline V gene sequence: CDR1 MGHDK, CDR2 SYGVNS. There are 14 residues in the CDR3. The V gene end was trimmed by 2 bases and the J gene end by 11 bases; junction bases not matched to a gene: 10. The CDR3 DNA sequence: TGTGCCAGCAGTGAACATGGGACAGGTGAAATGGCTTTCTTT. The encoded protein is CASSEHGTGEMAFF.

The chain employs TRBV7-8 and TRBJ1-6; D ambiguous. The V and J ends lost 0 bases and 10 bases respectively, with 7 bases between them. CDR3 length: 13 amino acids. CDR1 is SGHVS and CDR2 is FQNEAQ in the germline V gene. The CDR3 DNA reads as TGTGCCAGCAGCTTAGCGGCAAGCTCACCCCTCCACTTT. Protein product: CASSLAASSPLHF. Using reference TRBV7-8 and TRBJ1-6 for the parts outside the CDR3, the full variable domain is GAGVSQSPRYKVAKRGQDVALRCDPISGHVSLFWYQQALGQGPEFLTYFQNEAQLDKSGLPSDRFFAERPEGSVSTLKIQRTQQEDSAVYLCASSLAASSPLHFGNGTRLTVT.

This chain connects TRBV6-1 to TRBJ2-5; TRBD2 might be the D (6 bases). CDR1 and CDR2 (germline): MNHNS, SASEGT. The length of the CDR3 is 16 residues. With 1 base removed from V and 4 bases from J, the gap between germline ends came to 16 bases. The CDR3, as DNA: TGTGCCAGCAGTGAAGTCCGGACGGGAGTGGGAGAGACCCAGTACTTC. Its translation is CASSEVRTGVGETQYF.

The J gene is TRBJ1-1, the V gene TRBV6-5; perhaps TRBD1 as D (5 bases). The V and J ends lost 5 bases and 8 bases respectively, with 12 bases between them. Germline CDR1 and CDR2: MNHEY and SVGAGI. CDR3 length: 12 amino acids. DNA of the CDR3: TGTGCCAGCAGTGATCGACAGCGAGAAGCTTTCTTT. Amino acids: CASSDRQREAFF.